One sample yielded the 5 T cell receptor beta chains listed below, sequenced in a study of beta chain features in type 1 diabetes. Notes on the study in general: All four CD4+ subsets from Type 1 diabetes patients carried moderately but significantly shorter TCRB CDR3s.

Their recognized antigens are unknown. Expressed TCRB transcripts got sequenced, as all isolated RNA was reverse transcribed. TCRdb keeps only in-frame clones here, not all; method: immunoSEQ multiplex PCR. Of 300,000 to 400,000 clones listed, around 10% are singletons. Sequenced sample: central memory CD4+ T cells from blood. The receptors come from a man between 25 and 39 years old with type 1 diabetes.

The genes are TRBV2 and TRBJ1-3, with D possibly being TRBD1 (5 bases). Germline V gene lookup returns CDR1 SNHLY and CDR2 FYNNEI. The CDR3 length is 16 residues. V lost 7 bases and J lost 2, with 18 bases in between. CDR3 in amino acids: CASNQNQGVPGNTIYF. CDR3 DNA: TGTGCCAGCAACCAAAATCAGGGAGTACCTGGAAACACCATATATTTT.

This clone was picked up a small number of times. The chain carries TRBV30 and TRBJ2-3, with 7 bases matching TRBD1. Looked up from germline, CDR1 is GTSNPN and CDR2 is SVGIG (reference sequence). With V trimmed by 2 bases and J by 5 bases, 16 bases remained unmatched. The CDR3 loop spans 17 amino acids. The chain's CDR3 is CAWSPTQGQRERDTQYF. The CDR3 DNA is TGTGCCTGGAGTCCTACCCAGGGACAGAGGGAGAGAGATACGCAGTATTTT. The variable domain in full, completed from reference TRBV30 and TRBJ2-3, reads SQTIHQWPATLVQPVGSPLSLECTVEGTSNPNLYWYRQAAGRGLQLLFYSVGIGQISSEVPQNLSASRPQDRQFILSSKKLLLSDSGFYLCAWSPTQGQRERDTQYFGPGTRLTVL.

The genes are TRBV27 and TRBJ1-2, with TRBD1 matching 10 bases. Germline CDR1 and CDR2: MNHEY and SMNVEV (reference sequence). V lost 3 bases and J lost 7; bases outside the gene matches: 8. CDR3 length equals 15 residues. The CDR3 protein is CASSFLGTGEAGYTF. CDR3 nucleotide sequence: TGTGCCAGCAGTTTTCTTGGGACAGGGGAGGCTGGCTACACCTTC.

This clone has more than one count but fewer than ten. The chain combines TRBV11-2 with TRBJ1-2, with D hard to call. This CDR3 has 11 residues. CDR1 is SGHAT and CDR2 is FQNNGV in the germline V gene. The V and J ends lost 2 bases and 12 bases respectively, with 10 bases between them. The DNA of the CDR3 is TGTGCCAGCAGCTTAATGGGTAGTGACACCTTC. This codes for CASSLMGSDTF.

This clone was detected a few times. This rearrangement joins TRBV5-1 to TRBJ2-3; D assignment may be TRBD1 or TRBD2 (5 bases each). This CDR3 is 15 amino acids long. With 5 bases removed from V and 3 bases from J, the gap between germline ends came to 16 bases. CDR1 and CDR2 from the germline V gene are SGHRS and YFSETQ. CDR3 loop: CASSQAEWGTDTQYF. The DNA for the CDR3 is TGCGCCAGCAGTCAAGCGGAGTGGGGGACAGATACGCAGTATTTT.